The T cell receptor (beta chain) described here comes from a study of cytomegalovirus exposure and HLA in healthy donors. The overall study: Earlier, roughly 180 million T cells were analyzed, and some 120 million unique TCR beta sequences were found among them.

CDR3 size: 13 residues. V gave up 6 bases and J gave up 4 bases, with 9 bases separating them. Germline CDR1 and CDR2: LNHDA and SQIVND (reference sequence). The PCR employed 60 Vbeta primers together with 13 Jbeta primers. Sequencing used immunoSEQ multiplex PCR; TCRdb keeps in-frame clones, though not all of them. Counted here are 150,000 to 200,000 clones, roughly four fifths occurring once; the ten biggest clones make up 3.4%. The study's findings and limits: Among TCR beta chains of equal frequency, HLA-associated ones were more clonally expanded in a later analysis. On later analysis, the bulk of CMV-associated TCR beta chains appeared to be HLA-restricted.

About this clone: What it binds is not known.

The source material was PBMCs. The sequence derives from a man aged 35 to 55 in good health and CMV-seropositive. V and J are TRBV19 and TRBJ1-4; D gene ambiguous. The DNA for the CDR3 is TGTGCCAGTAGCCCGGGTATTAATGAAAAACTGTTTTTT. The encoded protein is CASSPGINEKLFF.